The next 24 T cell receptor beta chains were all read from a single sample in a study of CXCR3-negative and CXCR3-positive naive CD8 T cells. Findings and limits, study-wide: TRB CDR3 hydrophobicity was greater in CXCR3-positive naive cells than in CXCR3-negative naive cells.

Antigens of these TCRs are unknown. In preparing the TRB cDNA libraries, 5' RACE with UMI labels was used. TCRdb re-called the 5' RACE reads and catalogs CDR3 proteins one per entry, DNA excluded. Its table records some 85,000 distinct CDR3 sequences. Source material: naive CXCR3+ CD8+ T cells from blood. The subset here: CD45RO-CCR7+CD27+CD95- naive CD8+ T cells expressing CXCR3 (TNR3+). Receptors were obtained from a human donor in good health. Some clones in this sample may be carry-over from other donors' samples.

The chain recombines TRBV25-1 with TRBJ1-5. This CDR3 spans 14 amino acids. Germline V CDR1 and CDR2: MGHDK, SYGVNS. This CDR3 is CASSSWEGNQPQHF.

J is TRBJ2-5 and V is TRBV6-5; as DNA is missing, the TRBD2 call by TCRdb cannot be tested. The CDR3 totals 17 residues. Per germline, CDR1 MNHEY and CDR2 SVGAGI. The CDR3 sequence is CASRVGPHGAGVETQYF.

This chain joins TRBV29-1 and TRBJ2-5; TCRdb calls TRBD1, which cannot be checked without DNA. The germline V gene encodes CDR1 SQVTM and CDR2 ANQGSEA. The length of the CDR3 is 13 residues. The CDR3 is CSVDQQDLATQYF.

The V call is TRBV20-1, the J call TRBJ2-7; TCRdb names TRBD2, which stays unverified in the absence of DNA. From germline, CDR1 is DFQATT and CDR2 SNEGSKA (reference sequence). The length of the CDR3 is 18 residues. The CDR3 is CSARDLNIRLAGSYEQYF.

This chain connects TRBV28 to TRBJ2-1. This CDR3 spans 12 amino acids. Germline-derived CDR1 and CDR2 are MDHEN and SYDVKM. CDR3 residues: CASSGLGNEQFF.

This chain connects TRBV4-1 to TRBJ1-2; TCRdb's D gene call, TRBD1, goes unchecked for lack of DNA. Per the germline V gene, CDR1 is MGHRA and CDR2 is YSYEKL. There are 15 residues in the CDR3. The CDR3 reads CASSQANRGDYGYTF.

The chain links TRBV28 to TRBJ2-1; the D call of TRBD2 rests on TCRdb alone, since no DNA is present to check it. The length of the CDR3 is 19 residues. CDR1 and CDR2 from the germline V gene are MDHEN and SYDVKM. This CDR3 reads CASSLTSGRALYSYNEQFF.

The chain is built from TRBV27 and TRBJ2-1; with no DNA, the TCRdb D assignment of TRBD1 cannot be verified. Germline CDR1 is MNHEY and CDR2 is SMNVEV (reference sequence). The CDR3 covers 14 residues. The CDR3 spells CASSLSIIGGRQFF.

The chain is built from TRBV10-3 and TRBJ2-1. CDR3 length equals 12 residues. Germline V gives CDR1 ENHRY, CDR2 SYGVKD. This chain's CDR3 is CAISEARVEQFF.

The chain's CDR3 is CASSLTGPTGELFF. The chain is built from TRBV12-3 or TRBV12-4 and TRBJ2-2; TCRdb outputs TRBD1, but without DNA this stays unchecked. CDR3 length: 14 amino acids.

V and J are TRBV7-4 and TRBJ1-5; TCRdb returns TRBD1, unconfirmable since there is no DNA. The CDR3 runs 15 residues. The germline gives CDR1 SGHVT, CDR2 SQSDAQ. The CDR3 protein is CASSQQDGPNQPQHF.

The J gene is TRBJ2-7, the V gene TRBV28. The length of the CDR3 is 11 residues. Looked up from germline, CDR1 is MDHEN and CDR2 is SYDVKM. The CDR3: CASGNSNEQYF.

The chain is built from TRBV7-3 and TRBJ2-7; there is no DNA to check the TCRdb D call of TRBD2. CDR1 SGHTA and CDR2 FQGTGA come from the germline V gene. The CDR3 totals 14 residues. The CDR3 region is CASSSLAGDSEQYF.

This sequence joins TRBV6-1 and TRBJ2-7; TCRdb designates TRBD2, a call that cannot be tested without DNA. Germline V CDR1 and CDR2: MNHNS, SASEGT. The CDR3 extends over 15 amino acids. The CDR3 region is CASRPTSGSSYEQYF.

This sequence joins TRBV28 and TRBJ2-1. The CDR3 is made up of 14 amino acids. Germline CDR1 MDHEN, CDR2 SYDVKM. CDR3 loop: CASSKVGLSNEQFF.

The rearrangement uses TRBV14 and TRBJ2-1; TCRdb returns TRBD2, unconfirmable since there is no DNA. CDR1 SGHDN and CDR2 FVKESK come from the germline V gene. This CDR3 spans 16 amino acids. The CDR3 spells CASSQDRSLRRGEQFF.

The chain has TRBV5-1 and TRBJ1-1. CDR1 is SGHRS and CDR2 is YFSETQ in the germline V gene. The CDR3 consists of 15 residues. CDR3 loop: CASRTGHDSGTEAFF.

This sequence joins TRBV7-8 and TRBJ1-2. CDR1 and CDR2 from the germline V gene are SGHVS and FQNEAQ. The CDR3 contains 11 residues. CDR3 sequence: CASLHDYGYTF.

The chain joins TRBV3-1 to TRBJ1-5. Germline CDR1 reads LGHDT; CDR2 reads YNNKEL (reference sequence). This CDR3 is 17 amino acids long. CDR3 amino acids: CASSLNHRRFGNQPQHF.

The chain combines TRBV7-9 with TRBJ2-3; TCRdb names TRBD1, which stays unverified in the absence of DNA. Germline V lookup: CDR1 SEHNR, CDR2 FQNEAQ (reference sequence). This CDR3 has 14 residues. The CDR3 loop is CASSSEGSLDTQYF.

The chain is built from TRBV7-9 and TRBJ2-7; there is no DNA to check the TCRdb D call of TRBD1. The CDR3 is made up of 14 amino acids. Germline V gene sequence: CDR1 SEHNR, CDR2 FQNEAQ (reference sequence). The chain's CDR3 is CASSFGTGSYEQYF.

This sequence joins TRBV6-5 and TRBJ2-7; TCRdb's D gene call, TRBD1, goes unchecked for lack of DNA. CDR1 is MNHEY and CDR2 is SVGAGI in the germline V gene. The CDR3 loop spans 14 amino acids. The CDR3 is CASSSGKAPLEQYF.

The genes are TRBV20-1 and TRBJ1-2; with no DNA, the TCRdb D assignment of TRBD1 cannot be verified. Per the germline V gene, CDR1 is DFQATT and CDR2 is SNEGSKA (reference sequence). CDR3 length: 13 amino acids. CDR3 residues: CSARDPGTYGYTF.

The gene calls are TRBV7-9 and TRBJ1-1; TCRdb outputs TRBD1, but without DNA this stays unchecked. CDR1 is SEHNR and CDR2 is FQNEAQ in the germline V gene (reference sequence). The CDR3 runs 12 residues. The chain's CDR3 is CASSSPGGEAFF. The variable domain in full, with the rest retrieved from reference TRBV7-9 and TRBJ1-1, is DTGVSQNPRHKITKRGQNVTFRCDPISEHNRLYWYRQTLGQGPEFLTYFQNEAQLEKSRLLSDRFSAERPKGSFSTLEIQRTEQGDSAMYLCASSSPGGEAFFGQGTRLTVV.